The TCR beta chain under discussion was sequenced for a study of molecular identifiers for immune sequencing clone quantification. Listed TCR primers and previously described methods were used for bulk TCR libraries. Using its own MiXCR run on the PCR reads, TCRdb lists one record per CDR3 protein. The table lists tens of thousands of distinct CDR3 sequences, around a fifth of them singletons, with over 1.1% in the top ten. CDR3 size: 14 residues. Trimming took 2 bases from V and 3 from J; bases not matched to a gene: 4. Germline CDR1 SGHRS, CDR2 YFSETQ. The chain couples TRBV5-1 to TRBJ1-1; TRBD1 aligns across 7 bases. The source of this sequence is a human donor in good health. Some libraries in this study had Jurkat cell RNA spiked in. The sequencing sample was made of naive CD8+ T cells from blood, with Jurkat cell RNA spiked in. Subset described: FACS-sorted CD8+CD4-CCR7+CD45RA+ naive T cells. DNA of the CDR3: TGCGCCAGCAGCTTCGGGACAGAGCACACTGAAGCTTTCTTT. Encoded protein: CASSFGTEHTEAFF.